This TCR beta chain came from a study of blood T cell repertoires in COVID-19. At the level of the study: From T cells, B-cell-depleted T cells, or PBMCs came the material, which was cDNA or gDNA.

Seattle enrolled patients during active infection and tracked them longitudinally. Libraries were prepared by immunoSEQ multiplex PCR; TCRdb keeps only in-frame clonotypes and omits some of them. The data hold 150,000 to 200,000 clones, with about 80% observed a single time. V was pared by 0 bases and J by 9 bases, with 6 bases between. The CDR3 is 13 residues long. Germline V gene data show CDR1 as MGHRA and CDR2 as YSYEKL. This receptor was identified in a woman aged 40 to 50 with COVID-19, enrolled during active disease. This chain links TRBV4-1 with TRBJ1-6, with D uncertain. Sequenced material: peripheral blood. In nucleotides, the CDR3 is TGCGCCAGCAGCCAAGATGAGGCTTCACCCCTCCACTTT. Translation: CASSQDEASPLHF.